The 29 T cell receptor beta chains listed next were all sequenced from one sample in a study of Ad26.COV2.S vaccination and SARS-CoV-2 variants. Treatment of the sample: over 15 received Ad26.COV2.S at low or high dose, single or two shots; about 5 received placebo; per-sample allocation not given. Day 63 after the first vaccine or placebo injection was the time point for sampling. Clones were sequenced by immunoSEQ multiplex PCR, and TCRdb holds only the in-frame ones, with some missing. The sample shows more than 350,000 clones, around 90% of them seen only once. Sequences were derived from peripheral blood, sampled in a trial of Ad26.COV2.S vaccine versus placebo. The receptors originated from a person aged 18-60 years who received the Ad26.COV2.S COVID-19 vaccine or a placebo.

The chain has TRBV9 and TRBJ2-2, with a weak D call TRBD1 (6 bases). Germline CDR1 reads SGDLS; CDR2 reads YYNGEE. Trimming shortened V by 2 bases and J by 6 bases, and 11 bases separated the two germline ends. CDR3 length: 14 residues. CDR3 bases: TGTGCCAGCAGCGTTTCCGAGGGGGCCGGGGAGCTGTTTTTT. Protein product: CASSVSEGAGELFF.

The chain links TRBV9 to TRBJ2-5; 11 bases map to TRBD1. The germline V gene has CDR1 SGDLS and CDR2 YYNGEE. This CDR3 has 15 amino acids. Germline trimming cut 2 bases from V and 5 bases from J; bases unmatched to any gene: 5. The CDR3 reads CASSVGQGAWETQYF. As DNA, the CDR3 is TGTGCCAGCAGCGTCGGACAGGGGGCTTGGGAGACCCAGTACTTC. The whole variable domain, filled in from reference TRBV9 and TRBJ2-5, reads DSGVTQTPKHLITATGQRVTLRCSPRSGDLSVYWYQQSLDQGLQFLIQYYNGEERAKGNILERFSAQQFPDLHSELNLSSLELGDSALYFCASSVGQGAWETQYFGPGTRLLVL.

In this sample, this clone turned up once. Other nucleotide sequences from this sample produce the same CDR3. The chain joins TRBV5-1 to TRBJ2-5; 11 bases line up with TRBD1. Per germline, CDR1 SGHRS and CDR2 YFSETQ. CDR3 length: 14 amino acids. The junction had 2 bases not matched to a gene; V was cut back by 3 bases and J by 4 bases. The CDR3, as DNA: TGCGCCAGCAGCTCGGGGACAGGGGGAGAGACCCAGTACTTC. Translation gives CASSSGTGGETQYF.

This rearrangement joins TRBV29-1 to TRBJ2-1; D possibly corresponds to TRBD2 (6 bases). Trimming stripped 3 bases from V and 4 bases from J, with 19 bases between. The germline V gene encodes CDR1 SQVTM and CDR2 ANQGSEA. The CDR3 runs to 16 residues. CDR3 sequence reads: CSVDGRTGLQYNEQFF. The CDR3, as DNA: TGCAGCGTTGATGGGAGGACGGGACTCCAATACAATGAGCAGTTCTTC.

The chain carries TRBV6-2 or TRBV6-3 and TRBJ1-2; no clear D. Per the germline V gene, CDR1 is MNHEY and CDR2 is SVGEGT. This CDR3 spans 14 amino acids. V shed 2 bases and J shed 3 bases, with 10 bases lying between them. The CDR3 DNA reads TGTGCCAGCAGTTACATTAATTCGGACTATGGCTACACCTTC. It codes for CASSYINSDYGYTF.

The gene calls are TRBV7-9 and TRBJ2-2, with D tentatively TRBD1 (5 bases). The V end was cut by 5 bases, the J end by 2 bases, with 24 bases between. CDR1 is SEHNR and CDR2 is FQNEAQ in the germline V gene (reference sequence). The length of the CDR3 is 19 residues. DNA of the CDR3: TGTGCCAGCAGCCCAACCCCTGGCAGGGCCCCTTCAAACACCGGGGAGCTGTTTTTT. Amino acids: CASSPTPGRAPSNTGELFF.

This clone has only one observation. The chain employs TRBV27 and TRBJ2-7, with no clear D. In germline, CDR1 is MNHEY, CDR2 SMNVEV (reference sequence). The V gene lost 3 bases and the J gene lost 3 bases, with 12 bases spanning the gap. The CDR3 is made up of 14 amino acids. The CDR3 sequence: CASSFSDPYYEQYF. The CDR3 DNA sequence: TGTGCCAGCAGTTTCAGCGACCCTTACTACGAGCAGTACTTC.

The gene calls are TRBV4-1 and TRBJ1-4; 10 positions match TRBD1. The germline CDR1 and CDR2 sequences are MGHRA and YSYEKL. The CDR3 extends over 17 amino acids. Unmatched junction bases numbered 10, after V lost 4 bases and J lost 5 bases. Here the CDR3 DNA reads TGCGCCAGCAGCCTCCGGGACAGGGGCCCCCAAAATGAAAAACTGTTTTTT. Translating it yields CASSLRDRGPQNEKLFF.

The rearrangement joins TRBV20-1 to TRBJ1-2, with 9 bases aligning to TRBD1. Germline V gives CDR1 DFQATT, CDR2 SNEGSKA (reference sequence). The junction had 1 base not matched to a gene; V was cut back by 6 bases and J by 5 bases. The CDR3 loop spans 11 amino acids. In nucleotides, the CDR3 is TGCAGTGCAGGACAGGGGTATGGCTACACCTTC. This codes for CSAGQGYGYTF.

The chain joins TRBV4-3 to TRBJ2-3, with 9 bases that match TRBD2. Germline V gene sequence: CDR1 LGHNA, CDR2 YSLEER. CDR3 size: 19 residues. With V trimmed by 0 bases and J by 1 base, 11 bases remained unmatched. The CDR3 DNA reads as TGCGCCAGCAGCCAAGATAGGAGGAGACTAGCGGTCGGCACAGATACGCAGTATTTT. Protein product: CASSQDRRRLAVGTDTQYF.

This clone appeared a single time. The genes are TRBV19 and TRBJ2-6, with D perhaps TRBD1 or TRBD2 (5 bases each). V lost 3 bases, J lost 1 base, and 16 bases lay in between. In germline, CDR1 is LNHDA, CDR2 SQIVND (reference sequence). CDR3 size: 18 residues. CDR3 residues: CASSIRGVRASGANVLTF. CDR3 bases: TGTGCCAGTAGTATCCGGGGCGTCAGGGCTTCTGGGGCCAACGTCCTGACTTTC.

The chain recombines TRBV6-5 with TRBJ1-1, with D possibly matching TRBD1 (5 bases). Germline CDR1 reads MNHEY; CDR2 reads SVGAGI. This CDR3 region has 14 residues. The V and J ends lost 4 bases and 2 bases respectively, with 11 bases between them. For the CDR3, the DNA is TGTGCCAGCAGTTCGTGGGGGGACAACACTGAAGCTTTCTTT. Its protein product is CASSSWGDNTEAFF.

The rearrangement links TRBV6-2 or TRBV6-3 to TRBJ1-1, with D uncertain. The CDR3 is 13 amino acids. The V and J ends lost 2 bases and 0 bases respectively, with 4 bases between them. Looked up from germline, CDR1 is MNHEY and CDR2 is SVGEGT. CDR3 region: CASSYDVNTEAFF. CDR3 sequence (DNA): TGTGCCAGCAGTTACGATGTGAACACTGAAGCTTTCTTT.

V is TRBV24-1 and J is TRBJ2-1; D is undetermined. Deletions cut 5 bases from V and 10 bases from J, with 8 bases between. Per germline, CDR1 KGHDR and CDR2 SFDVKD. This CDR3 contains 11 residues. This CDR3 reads CATSATEEQFF. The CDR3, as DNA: TGTGCCACCAGTGCAACAGAAGAGCAGTTCTTC.

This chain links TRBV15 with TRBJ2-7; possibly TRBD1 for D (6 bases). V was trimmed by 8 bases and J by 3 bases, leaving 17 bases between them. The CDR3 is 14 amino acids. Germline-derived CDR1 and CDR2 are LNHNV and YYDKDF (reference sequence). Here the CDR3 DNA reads TGTGCCACCGGGGCTCCAGGGGCGGTCTACGAGCAGTACTTC. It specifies CATGAPGAVYEQYF.

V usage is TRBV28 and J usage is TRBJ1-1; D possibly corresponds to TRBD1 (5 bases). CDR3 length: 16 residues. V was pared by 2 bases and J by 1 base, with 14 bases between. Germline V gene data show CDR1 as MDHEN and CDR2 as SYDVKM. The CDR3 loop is CASSLERGTPNTEAFF. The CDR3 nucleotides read TGTGCCAGCAGTTTAGAAAGGGGCACCCCGAACACTGAAGCTTTCTTT.

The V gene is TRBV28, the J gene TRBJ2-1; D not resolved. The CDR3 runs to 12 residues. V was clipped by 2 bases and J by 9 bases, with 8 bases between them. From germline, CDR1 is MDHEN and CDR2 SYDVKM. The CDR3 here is CASSLIHGEQFF. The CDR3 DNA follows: TGTGCCAGCAGTTTAATCCACGGTGAGCAGTTCTTC.

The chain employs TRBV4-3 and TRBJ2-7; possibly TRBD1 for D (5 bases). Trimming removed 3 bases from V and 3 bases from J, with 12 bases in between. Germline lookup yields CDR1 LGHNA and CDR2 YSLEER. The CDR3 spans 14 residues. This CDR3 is CASSQGTTDYEQYF. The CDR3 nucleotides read TGCGCCAGCAGCCAGGGCACGACAGACTACGAGCAGTACTTC.

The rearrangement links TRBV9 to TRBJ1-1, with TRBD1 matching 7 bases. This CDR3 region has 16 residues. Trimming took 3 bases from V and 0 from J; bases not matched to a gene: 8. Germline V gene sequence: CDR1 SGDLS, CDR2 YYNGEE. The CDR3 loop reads CASSAIAQGLNTEAFF. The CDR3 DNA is TGTGCCAGCAGCGCGATAGCACAGGGGCTGAACACTGAAGCTTTCTTT.

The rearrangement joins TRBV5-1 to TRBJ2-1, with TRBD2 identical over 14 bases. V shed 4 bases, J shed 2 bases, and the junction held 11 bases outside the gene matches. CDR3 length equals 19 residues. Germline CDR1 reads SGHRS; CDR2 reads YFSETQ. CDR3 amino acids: CASSEGLAGVQGTYNEQFF. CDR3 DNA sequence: TGCGCCAGCAGCGAGGGACTAGCGGGAGTCCAGGGAACCTACAATGAGCAGTTCTTC. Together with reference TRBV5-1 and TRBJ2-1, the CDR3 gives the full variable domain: KAGVTQTPRYLIKTRGQQVTLSCSPISGHRSVSWYQQTPGQGLQFLFEYFSETQRNKGNFPGRFSGRQFSNSRSEMNVSTLELGDSALYLCASSEGLAGVQGTYNEQFFGPGTRLTVL.

The CDR3 region is CAWSAGTGGTSTDTQYF. The CDR3 coding sequence is TGTGCCTGGAGTGCGGGGACAGGGGGGACTAGCACAGATACGCAGTATTTT. The chain employs TRBV30 and TRBJ2-3; 11 nucleotides agree with TRBD1. The CDR3 totals 17 residues. Germline V gene data show CDR1 as GTSNPN and CDR2 as SVGIG (reference sequence). The V gene end was trimmed by 1 base and the J gene end by 0 bases; junction bases not matched to a gene: 6.

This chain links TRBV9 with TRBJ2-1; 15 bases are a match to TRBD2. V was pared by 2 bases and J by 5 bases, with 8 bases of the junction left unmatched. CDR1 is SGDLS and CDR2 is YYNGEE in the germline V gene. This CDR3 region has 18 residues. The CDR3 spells CASSVGLAGGPPNNEQFF. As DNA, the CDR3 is TGTGCCAGCAGCGTCGGACTAGCGGGAGGGCCCCCTAACAATGAGCAGTTCTTC.

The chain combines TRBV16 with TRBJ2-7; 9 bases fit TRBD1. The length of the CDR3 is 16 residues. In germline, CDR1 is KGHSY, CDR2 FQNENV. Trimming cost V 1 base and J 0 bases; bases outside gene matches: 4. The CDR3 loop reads CASSQFGQGSSYEQYF. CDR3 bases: TGTGCCAGCAGCCAATTCGGACAGGGGAGCTCCTACGAGCAGTACTTC.

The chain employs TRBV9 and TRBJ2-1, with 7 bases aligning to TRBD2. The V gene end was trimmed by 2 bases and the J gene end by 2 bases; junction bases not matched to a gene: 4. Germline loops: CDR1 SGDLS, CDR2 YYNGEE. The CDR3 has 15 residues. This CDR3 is CASSVSSGTYNEQFF. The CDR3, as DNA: TGTGCCAGCAGCGTCTCTAGCGGCACCTACAATGAGCAGTTCTTC. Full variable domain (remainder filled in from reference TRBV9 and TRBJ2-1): DSGVTQTPKHLITATGQRVTLRCSPRSGDLSVYWYQQSLDQGLQFLIQYYNGEERAKGNILERFSAQQFPDLHSELNLSSLELGDSALYFCASSVSSGTYNEQFFGPGTRLTVL.

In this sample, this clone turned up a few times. The CDR3 DNA reads TGTGCCAGCAGCTTTGCGGGGTTGCACACTGAAGCTTTCTTT. This codes for CASSFAGLHTEAFF. The rearrangement joins TRBV7-9 to TRBJ1-1; no definite D call. The length of the CDR3 is 14 residues. CDR1 is SEHNR and CDR2 is FQNEAQ in the germline V gene (reference sequence). With 3 bases removed from V and 3 bases from J, the gap between germline ends came to 11 bases.

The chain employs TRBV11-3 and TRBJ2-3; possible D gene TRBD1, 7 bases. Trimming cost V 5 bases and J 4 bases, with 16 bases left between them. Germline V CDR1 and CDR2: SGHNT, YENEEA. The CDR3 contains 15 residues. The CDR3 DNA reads TGTGCCAGCAGCAAGGGAGGAGGGGGCGCAGATACGCAGTATTTT. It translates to CASSKGGGGADTQYF.

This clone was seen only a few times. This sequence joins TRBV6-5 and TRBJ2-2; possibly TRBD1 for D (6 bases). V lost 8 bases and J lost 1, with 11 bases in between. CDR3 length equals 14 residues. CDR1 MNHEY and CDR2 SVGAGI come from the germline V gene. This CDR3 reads CASRGRGNTGELFF. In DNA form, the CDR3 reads TGTGCCAGCCGAGGCAGGGGGAACACCGGGGAGCTGTTTTTT.

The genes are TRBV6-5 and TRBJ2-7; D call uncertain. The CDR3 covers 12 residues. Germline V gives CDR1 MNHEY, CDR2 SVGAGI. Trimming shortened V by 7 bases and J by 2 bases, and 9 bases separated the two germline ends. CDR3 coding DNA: TGTGCCAGCATGGGCAGAGCCTACGAGCAGTACTTC. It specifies CASMGRAYEQYF.

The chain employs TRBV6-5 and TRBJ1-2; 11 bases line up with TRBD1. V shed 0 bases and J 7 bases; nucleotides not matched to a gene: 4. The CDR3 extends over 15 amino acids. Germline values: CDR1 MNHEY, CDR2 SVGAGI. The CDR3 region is CASSYSGQGARGYTF. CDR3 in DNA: TGTGCCAGCAGTTACTCAGGACAGGGGGCGCGTGGCTACACCTTC.